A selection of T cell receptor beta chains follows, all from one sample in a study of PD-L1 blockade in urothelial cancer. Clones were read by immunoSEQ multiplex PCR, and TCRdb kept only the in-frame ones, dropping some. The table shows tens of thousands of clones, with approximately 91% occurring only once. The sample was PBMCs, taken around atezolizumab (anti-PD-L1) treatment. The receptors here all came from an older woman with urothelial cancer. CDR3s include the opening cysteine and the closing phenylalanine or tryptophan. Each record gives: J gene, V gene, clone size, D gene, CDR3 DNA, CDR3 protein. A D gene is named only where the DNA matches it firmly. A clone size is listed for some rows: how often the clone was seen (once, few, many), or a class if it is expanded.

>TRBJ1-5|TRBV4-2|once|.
TGTGCCAGCAGCCCGAAGGCGGGGGTTAATCAGCCCCAGCATTTT
CASSPKAGVNQPQHF
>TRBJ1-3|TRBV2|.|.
TGTGCCAGCAAGGGGGATGGAAACACCATATATTTT
CASKGDGNTIYF
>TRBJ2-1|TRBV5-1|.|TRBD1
TGCGCCAGCAGCTTGCCAGGGGGAACGAATGAGCAGTTCTTC
CASSLPGGTNEQFF
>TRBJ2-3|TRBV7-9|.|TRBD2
TGTGCCAGCAGCTCGGGACTAGCGGGAGGAGATACGCAGTATTTT
CASSSGLAGGDTQYF
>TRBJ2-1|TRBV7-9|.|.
TGTGCCAGCAGCTGGTTCGGGAATGAGCAGTTCTTC
CASSWFGNEQFF
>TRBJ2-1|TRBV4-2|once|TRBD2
TGTGCCAGCAGCCCGCGCTTGGGGGGGTACAATGAGCAGTTCTTC
CASSPRLGGYNEQFF
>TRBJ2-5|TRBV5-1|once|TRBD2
TGCGCCAGCAGCTTCGCCGGGACTAGCGGTCTACGGGAGACCCAGTACTTC
CASSFAGTSGLRETQYF
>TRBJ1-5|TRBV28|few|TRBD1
TGTGCCAGCAGTTTAACAGGGGTAGGCAATCAGCCCCAGCATTTT
CASSLTGVGNQPQHF
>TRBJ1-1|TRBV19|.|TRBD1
TGTGCCAGTAGTACCCCTGGACAGGGTCGCACTGAAGCTTTCTTT
CASSTPGQGRTEAFF
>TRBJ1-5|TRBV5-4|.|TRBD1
TGTGCCAGCAGCCCCGTCCCCCTGACAGGGAGTCGACTGGATCAGCCCCAGCATTTT
CASSPVPLTGSRLDQPQHF
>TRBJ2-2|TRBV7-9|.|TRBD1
TGTGCCAGCAAAGACAGGGGTAACACCGGGGAGCTGTTTTTT
CASKDRGNTGELFF
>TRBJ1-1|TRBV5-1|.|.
TGCGCCAGCAGCCCGCGGGGCGGGATCCCGAACACTGAAGCTTTCTTT
CASSPRGGIPNTEAFF
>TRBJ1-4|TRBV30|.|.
TGTGCCGCCCACAGGAGCTACGAAAAACTGTTTTTT
CAAHRSYEKLFF
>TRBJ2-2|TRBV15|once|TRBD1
TGTGCCACCAGCAGAAGGACAGGGGGCGACACCGGGGAGCTGTTTTTT
CATSRRTGGDTGELFF
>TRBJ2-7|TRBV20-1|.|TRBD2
TGCAGCTCCGGGACTAGCGTCTCCCTAGTTTTC
CSSGTSVSLVF
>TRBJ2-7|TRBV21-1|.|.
TGTGCCAGCAGCTTGCCGGGACTAGCGGGAGGGTACGAGCAGTACTTC
CASSLPGLAGGYEQYF
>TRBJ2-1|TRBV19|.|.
TGTGCCAGTACTCACGGAACTAGGAATGAGCAGTTCTTC
CASTHGTRNEQFF
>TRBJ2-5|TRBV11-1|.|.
TGTGCCAGCAGCTCCCTTCCGGGGAACCAAGAGACCCAGTACTTC
CASSSLPGNQETQYF
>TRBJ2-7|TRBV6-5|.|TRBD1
TGTGCCAGCAGTTACTCCCCCGGGACAGGGGACTACGAGCAGTACTTC
CASSYSPGTGDYEQYF
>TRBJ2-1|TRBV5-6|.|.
TGTGCCAGCAGCTTGAGACAGAGCAATGAGCAGTTCTTC
CASSLRQSNEQFF
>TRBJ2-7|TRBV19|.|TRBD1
TGTGCCAGTAGTATCGGGACAGCAAACGAGCAGTACTTC
CASSIGTANEQYF
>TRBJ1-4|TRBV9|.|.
TGTGCCAGCAGCGCTCCTAATGAAAAACTGTTTTTT
CASSAPNEKLFF
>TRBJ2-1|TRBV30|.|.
TGTGCCTGGAGTGTCGGTACAGGGAAGGGAAATGAGCAGTTCTTC
CAWSVGTGKGNEQFF
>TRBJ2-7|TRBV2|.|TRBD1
TGTGCCAGCAGCCCAGGGGCAGGGGGGCAGTACTTC
CASSPGAGGQYF
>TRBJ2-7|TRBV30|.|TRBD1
TGTGCCTGGAGTGTGGGGACAGGGGACGAGCAGTACTTC
CAWSVGTGDEQYF
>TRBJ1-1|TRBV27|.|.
TGTGCCAGCAGTTTTCAAGGGGCCACTGAAGCTTTCTTT
CASSFQGATEAFF
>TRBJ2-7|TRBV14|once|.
TGTGCCAGCAGCCAATCTCCGGGACTCACCTACGAGCAGTACTTC
CASSQSPGLTYEQYF
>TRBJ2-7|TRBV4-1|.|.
TGCGCCAGCAGCCAAGATCTCTTCTACGAGCAGTACTTC
CASSQDLFYEQYF
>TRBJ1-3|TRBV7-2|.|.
TGTGCCAGCAGCCCGGGGGGGCAGGCCTCGGGAAACACCATATATTTT
CASSPGGQASGNTIYF
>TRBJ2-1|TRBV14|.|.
TGTGCCAGCAGCCAAGACAGGACTACACGCTACAATGAGCAGTTCTTC
CASSQDRTTRYNEQFF
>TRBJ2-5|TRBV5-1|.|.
TGCGCCAGCAGCTTGAATCCCCAAGGGGCCCAGTACTTC
CASSLNPQGAQYF
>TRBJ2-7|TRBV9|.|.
TGTGCCAGCAGCGTGGAGGGCAGTTTAGGCGAGCAGTACTTC
CASSVEGSLGEQYF
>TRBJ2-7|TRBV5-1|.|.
TGCGCCAGCAGCTTGGGGGCCATAAACTCCTACGAGCAGTACTTC
CASSLGAINSYEQYF
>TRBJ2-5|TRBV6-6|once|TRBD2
TGTGCCAGCAGTCGTACTAGCGGGAGGTCCGAGACCCAGTACTTC
CASSRTSGRSETQYF
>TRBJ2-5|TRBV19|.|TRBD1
TGTGCCAGGTCTAACCGGGACAGGGAGGAGACCCAGTACTTC
CARSNRDREETQYF
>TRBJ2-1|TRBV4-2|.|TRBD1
TGTGCCAGCAGCCAAGAATTACTACGACAGGGCGGCAATGAGCAGTTCTTC
CASSQELLRQGGNEQFF
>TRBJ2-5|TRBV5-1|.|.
TGCGCCAGCAGCTTGGAGGCGGCGGGAGAGACCCAGTACTTC
CASSLEAAGETQYF
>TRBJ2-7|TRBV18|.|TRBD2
TGTGCCAGCTCACCGCTAGCGGGAACCTACGAGCAGTACTTC
CASSPLAGTYEQYF
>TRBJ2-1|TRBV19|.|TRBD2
TGTGCCAGTAGTAAAGCGGGAGGGCCCATCAATGAGCAGTTCTTC
CASSKAGGPINEQFF
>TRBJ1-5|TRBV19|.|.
TGTGCCAGTAGTATGGTCGGCAGGTCTAATCAGCCCCAGCATTTT
CASSMVGRSNQPQHF
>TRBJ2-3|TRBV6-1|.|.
TGTGCCACTCAGGACATTGCTCAGACAGATACGCAGTATTTT
CATQDIAQTDTQYF
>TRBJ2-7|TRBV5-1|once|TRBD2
TGCGCCAGCAGCCCCCGAAGCGGGGCGACTTACGAGCAGTACTTC
CASSPRSGATYEQYF
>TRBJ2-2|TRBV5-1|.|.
TGCGCCAGCAGCCCGGCTGATAGCGCGAACACCGGGGAGCTGTTTTTT
CASSPADSANTGELFF
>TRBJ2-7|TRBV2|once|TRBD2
TGTGCCGGAAATTTAGCGGGACCCTTTTACGAGCAGTACTTC
CAGNLAGPFYEQYF
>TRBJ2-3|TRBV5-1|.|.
TGCGCCAGCAGCTCGGGGAACACAGATACGCAGTATTTT
CASSSGNTDTQYF